This T cell receptor beta chain stems from a study of T cell responses to AZD1222 COVID-19 vaccine. Study at large: Pooled samples include second doses given at about 4 or 12 weeks.

Study results and limitations: Spike-specific TCR breadth and depth went up after people got two AZD1222 doses. Possibly, clonal diversity was underestimated; donors were largely white British and included more females. The span of vaccine-associated CD4 TCRs extended across spike, with dominance at 160-218 and 743-854.

The protocol was immunoSEQ multiplex PCR, while the TCRdb copy is restricted to in-frame clones and leaves out a portion. The sample lists 180,000 or so clones, 94% seen once, with approximately 0.6% in the top ten. As to this clone: The target antigen is unknown.

This clonotype was obtained from an adult in good health. The sequences come from peripheral blood, collected on day 0 of AZD1222 vaccination.

CDR3 loop: CASSQALAGGSEQFF. In nucleotides, the CDR3 is TGTGCCAGCAGCCAAGCTCTAGCGGGAGGTAGTGAGCAGTTCTTC. V usage is TRBV4-2 and J usage is TRBJ2-1, with 11 bases lining up with TRBD2. Trimming removed 1 base from V and 9 bases from J; junction bases left unmatched: 5. CDR1 and CDR2 from the germline V gene are LGHNA and YNFKEQ. This CDR3 region has 15 residues.